This TCR beta chain was observed in a study of blood T cell repertoires in COVID-19. Study information: The study drew acute and convalescent COVID-19 samples from the United States, Italy and Spain. Sample material is recorded as cDNA or gDNA derived from T cells, B-cell-depleted T cells, or PBMCs.

Per the original methods: The assay estimated nucleated cells by amplifying reference gene primers. Assay used: immunoSEQ multiplex PCR; TCRdb lists only in-frame clones, some missing. D and trimming come from the DNA, and the V and J calls and clone size come from that table. The table has around 65,000 clones, around 82% seen once; the top ten hold around 15%. The count of this clone is one. The sample comprised peripheral blood. The sequence derives from a man at least 80 years old with active COVID-19.

The CDR3 reads CATHRDRDQETQYF. DNA of the CDR3: TGTGCCACCCATAGAGACAGGGACCAAGAGACCCAGTACTTC. V and J are TRBV24-1 and TRBJ2-5, with 7 nucleotides matching TRBD1. The V gene end was trimmed by 9 bases and the J gene end by 0 bases; junction bases not matched to a gene: 6. The V gene's germline CDR1 is KGHDR and CDR2 SFDVKD. CDR3 size: 14 residues.